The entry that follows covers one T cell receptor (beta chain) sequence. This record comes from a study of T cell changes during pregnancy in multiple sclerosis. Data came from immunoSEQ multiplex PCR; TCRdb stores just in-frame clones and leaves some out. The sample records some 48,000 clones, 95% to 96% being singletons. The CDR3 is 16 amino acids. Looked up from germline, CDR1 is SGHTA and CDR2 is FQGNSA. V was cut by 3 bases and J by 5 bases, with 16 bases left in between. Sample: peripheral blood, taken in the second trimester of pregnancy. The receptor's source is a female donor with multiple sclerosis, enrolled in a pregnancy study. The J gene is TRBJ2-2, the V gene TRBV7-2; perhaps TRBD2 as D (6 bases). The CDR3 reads CASSLELAKSTGELFF. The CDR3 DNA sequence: TGTGCCAGCAGCTTGGAACTAGCTAAGAGTACCGGGGAGCTGTTTTTT.